These T cell receptor beta chains were read from a single sample in a study of blood T cells in healthy people across ages. Using its own MiXCR run on the 5' RACE reads, TCRdb lists one record per CDR3 protein. The sample holds more than 500,000 distinct CDR3 sequences, roughly a quarter seen once. This same sample was also taken into another study, of T cells of mothers and their children.

Sample: blood. The receptor set was obtained from a boy aged 2 to 10 in good health. Both conserved end residues are part of each CDR3. D genes are given only for firm matches. Clone size is shown for a subset of rows, as once, few, many or a class of expanded clone.

j_call cdr3_length clone_size v_call d_call cdr3_aa cdr3_nt
TRBJ2-7 13 NA TRBV28 NA CAVQSSGGGKQYF TGTGCCGTCCAATCCTCTGGGGGTGGGAAGCAGTACTTC
TRBJ1-5 16 NA TRBV6-2/TRBV6-3 NA CASSHPEGDGNQPQHF TGTGCCAGCAGTCACCCAGAAGGGGACGGAAATCAGCCCCAGCATTTT
TRBJ2-5 17 NA TRBV20-1 TRBD2 CSADGLAGGNEQETQYF TGCAGTGCTGACGGACTAGCGGGGGGAAACGAACAAGAGACCCAGTACTTC
TRBJ2-7 15 few TRBV5-5 NA CASRPAGTAPTKQYF TGTGCCAGCAGACCGGCCGGGACTGCCCCCACGAAGCAGTACTTC
TRBJ2-3 15 NA TRBV20-1 NA CSASIGPQITDTQYF TGCAGTGCTAGTATCGGACCCCAGATCACAGATACGCAGTATTTT
TRBJ2-2 13 NA TRBV6-5 NA CASREGPKRIPFF TGTGCCAGCAGGGAGGGACCTAAGAGAATCCCGTTTTTT
TRBJ2-1 13 few TRBV20-1 NA CSAMGETYNEQFF TGCAGTGCGATGGGGGAGACCTACAATGAGCAGTTCTTC
TRBJ2-2 16 NA TRBV5-1 NA CASSVGNRRNTGELFF TGCGCCAGCAGCGTGGGGAACAGGAGGAACACCGGGGAGCTGTTTTTT
TRBJ1-5 14 few TRBV6-1 NA CASSEAPRGQPQHF TGTGCCAGCAGTGAAGCTCCCCGGGGGCAGCCCCAGCATTTT
TRBJ2-5 15 few TRBV6-5 TRBD2 CASSRWEGQKETQYF TGTGCCAGCAGTAGGTGGGAGGGCCAGAAGGAGACCCAGTACTTC
TRBJ1-2 16 NA TRBV7-9 TRBD1 CASSPVRDREDYGYTF TGTGCCAGCAGCCCTGTGCGGGACAGGGAGGACTATGGCTACACCTTC
TRBJ2-7 15 few TRBV7-9 TRBD2 CASSLEASGSYEQYF TGTGCCAGCAGCTTAGAAGCTAGCGGCTCCTACGAGCAGTACTTC
TRBJ2-1 18 NA TRBV7-8 TRBD1 CASSIWTGGNPKGNEQFF TGTGCCAGCAGCATCTGGACAGGGGGCAATCCAAAAGGCAATGAGCAGTTCTTC
TRBJ2-3 14 few TRBV13 NA CASSLGLTRDTQYF TGTGCCAGCAGCTTAGGCCTAACCCGGGATACGCAGTATTTT
TRBJ2-3 13 few TRBV5-1 NA CASSPGGQYRQYF TGCGCCAGCAGCCCGGGTGGACAGTATAGGCAGTATTTT
TRBJ2-5 14 NA TRBV20-1 NA CSARDGLIGETQYF TGCAGTGCTAGAGATGGGCTGATTGGAGAGACCCAGTACTTC
TRBJ2-3 16 NA TRBV29-1 TRBD2 CSVKYSGEWRTDTQYF TGCAGCGTAAAATATAGCGGGGAGTGGCGCACAGATACGCAGTATTTT
TRBJ1-3 14 few TRBV28 NA CASSGPAKRNTIYF TGTGCCAGCAGTGGCCCAGCGAAAAGAAACACCATATATTTT
TRBJ1-3 16 NA TRBV25-1 NA CASSDTNILSGNTIYF TGTGCCAGCAGTGATACAAACATCCTCTCTGGAAACACCATATATTTT
TRBJ1-2 15 NA TRBV5-4 NA CASSLGSGTDYGYTF TGTGCCAGCAGCTTGGGCTCAGGGACCGACTATGGTTACACCTTC
TRBJ1-2 12 NA TRBV19 NA CASRRPSYGYTF TGTGCCAGTCGCCGACCGTCCTATGGCTACACCTTC
TRBJ2-1 12 few TRBV20-1 NA CSATGLFNEQFF TGCAGTGCTACTGGACTGTTCAATGAGCAGTTCTTC
TRBJ1-5 16 few TRBV3-1 TRBD1 CASSQEGAGGRQPQHF TGTGCCAGCAGCCAAGAGGGGGCAGGGGGACGGCAGCCCCAGCATTTT
TRBJ1-4 15 few TRBV5-1 TRBD1 CASHPGQGVREKLFF TGCGCCAGCCACCCGGGACAGGGAGTTAGGGAAAAACTGTTTTTT
TRBJ2-7 13 many TRBV12-3/TRBV12-4 NA CASSFQGPYEQYF TGTGCCAGCAGTTTTCAGGGACCCTACGAGCAGTACTTC
TRBJ2-5 16 NA TRBV7-9 NA CASSWTGTPPQETQYF TGTGCCAGCAGTTGGACGGGAACTCCTCCCCAAGAGACCCAGTACTTC
TRBJ1-2 15 NA TRBV7-6 TRBD1 CASSLIGTGAYGYTF TGTGCCAGCAGCTTAATAGGGACAGGGGCATATGGCTACACCTTC
TRBJ2-5 14 NA TRBV20-1 TRBD2 CSARDPSGQEIQYF TGCAGTGCTAGAGATCCTAGCGGGCAAGAGATCCAGTACTTC
TRBJ2-5 15 NA TRBV3-1 NA CASSQDLAGQETQYF TGTGCCAGCAGCCAAGATTTGGCAGGCCAAGAGACCCAGTACTTC
TRBJ2-6 14 NA TRBV4-1 NA CASSQEGGANVLTF TGCGCCAGCAGCCAAGAGGGGGGGGCCAACGTCCTGACTTTC
TRBJ2-7 14 few TRBV29-1 TRBD1 CSVDLGQGSYEQYF TGCAGCGTTGACTTGGGACAGGGGTCCTACGAGCAGTACTTC
TRBJ2-1 15 NA TRBV15 NA CATGRRPDEYNEQFF TGTGCCACCGGCAGACGCCCGGACGAGTACAATGAGCAGTTCTTC
TRBJ1-6 14 NA TRBV11-2 NA CASSFRSYNSPLHF TGTGCCAGCAGCTTTCGCTCCTATAATTCACCCCTCCACTTT
TRBJ2-2 16 NA TRBV5-1 NA CASSLDRRRNTGELFF TGCGCCAGCAGCTTGGATCGGAGGCGGAACACCGGGGAGCTGTTTTTT